Included here is one T cell receptor beta chain sequence, with context. Its matching antigen is unknown. The entry originates in a study of STAT5B mutations in CD4+ large granular lymphocyte leukemia. Study summary: Among healthy donors, a particular HLA allele went with more CDR3 'QG' motifs. Study-wide results and limits: Compared with healthy controls (2/35), patient top clones favored TRBV06 (8/27).

Authors' data handling: Lowest detectable productive clonotype frequency was 2.59 x 10-5. Profiling relied on immunoSEQ multiplex PCR, and the TCRdb table lists in-frame clones only, not all of them. Clone size and the V and J calls come from that table; the DNA yielded D and trimming. The sample consists of tens of thousands of clones, about 81% of them appearing once. CDR3 length: 13 residues. CDR1 LNHDA and CDR2 SQIVND come from the germline V gene (reference sequence). The V and J ends lost 3 bases and 8 bases, in that order; junction bases with no gene match: 5. This rearrangement joins TRBV19 to TRBJ1-2, with 8 bases that match TRBD1. The clonotype was recovered from a human donor in good health. The sequenced material came from CD4+ T cells from blood buffy coats. The CDR3 DNA reads TGTGCCAGTAGTATTCAGGGGGCGAGGGGCTACACCTTC. Translating gives CASSIQGARGYTF. Full variable domain (missing parts from reference TRBV19 and TRBJ1-2): DGGITQSPKYLFRKEGQNVTLSCEQNLNHDAMYWYRQDPGQGLRLIYYSQIVNDFQKGDIAEGYSVSREKKESFPLTVTSAQKNPTAFYLCASSIQGARGYTFGSGTRLTVV.